The T cell receptor beta chain described here comes from a study of cytomegalovirus exposure and HLA in healthy donors. Primers for the PCR totalled 60 Vbeta and 13 Jbeta. Using immunoSEQ multiplex PCR, the repertoire was profiled, and TCRdb retains in-frame clones only, with some absent. The profile shows over 150,000 clones, 75% to 85% of them singletons. The CDR3 is 13 amino acids. The V gene end was trimmed by 6 bases and the J gene end by 16 bases; junction bases not matched to a gene: 15. CDR1 and CDR2 from the germline V gene are MNHEY and SVGAGI. The J gene is TRBJ1-3, the V gene TRBV6-5; 7 bases fit TRBD1. The source material was PBMCs. The TCR originated in a woman between 18 and 29 years old in good health and CMV-seronegative. The CDR3 DNA sequence: TGTGCCAGCAGACGCGACAAGCAGGGACAGCCTTATTTT. Protein product: CASRRDKQGQPYF.